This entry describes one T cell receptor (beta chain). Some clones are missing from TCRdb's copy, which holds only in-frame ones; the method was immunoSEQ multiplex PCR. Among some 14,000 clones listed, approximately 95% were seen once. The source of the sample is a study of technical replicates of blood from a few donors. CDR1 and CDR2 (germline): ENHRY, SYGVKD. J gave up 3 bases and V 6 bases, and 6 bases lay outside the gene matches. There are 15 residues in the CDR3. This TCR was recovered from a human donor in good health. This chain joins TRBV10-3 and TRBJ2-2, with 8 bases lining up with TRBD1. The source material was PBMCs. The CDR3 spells CAIRGQGADTGELFF. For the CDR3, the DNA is TGTGCCATCAGGGGTCAGGGGGCGGACACCGGGGAGCTGTTTTTT.